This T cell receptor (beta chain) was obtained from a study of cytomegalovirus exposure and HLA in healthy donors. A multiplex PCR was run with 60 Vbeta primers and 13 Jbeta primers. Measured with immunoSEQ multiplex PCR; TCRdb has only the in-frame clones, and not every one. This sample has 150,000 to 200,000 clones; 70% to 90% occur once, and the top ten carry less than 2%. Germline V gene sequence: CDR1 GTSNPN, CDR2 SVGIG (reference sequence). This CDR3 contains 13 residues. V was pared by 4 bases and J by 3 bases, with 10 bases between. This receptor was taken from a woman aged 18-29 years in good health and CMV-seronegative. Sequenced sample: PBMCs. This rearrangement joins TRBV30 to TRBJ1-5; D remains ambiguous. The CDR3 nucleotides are TGTGCCTGGACCGAACAGTCCAATCAGCCCCAGCATTTT. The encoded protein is CAWTEQSNQPQHF.